The sequence of this T cell receptor beta chain was determined in a study of shared clonotypes between healthy human individuals (dated by TCRdb to 2020 to 2021). Regarding the study in general: Two women and a few men aged 18 to 49 years were included in the cohort. Per donor, three plates each were used for CD4 naive and CD4 memory, two for CD8 naive, and one for CD8 memory. To estimate repertoire size and how much clonotype sharing occurs between individuals, the study deeply sequenced the blood TCR repertoires of five healthy adults. To increase sequencing depth and limit assay-specific biases, different laboratories used diverse techniques to prepare libraries and sequence TCR repertoires. Each donor's leukapheresis produced roughly between about 0.9 and 9.5 billion PBMCs. Beyond this particular receptor, the publication reports: Sharing across a handful of donors was observed for about 5% of naive CD4, 3.5% of naive CD8, about 2.3% of memory CD4, and roughly 0.43% of memory CD8 clonotypes. Even with the large sequencing depth, rarefaction of the sorted-subset datasets indicated that sequencing was incomplete. Higher generation probabilities were observed for clonotypes shared by all four sorted-subset donors than for non-shared clonotypes. Naive subsets generally had larger estimated clonotype richness than memory subsets. Pairwise subsampling led to the expectation that sequencing depth would affect the degree of clonotype sharing among donors. The genetic and exposure-history diversity represented was limited by the small number of donors. Sampling was restricted to blood, and TCR repertoires in tissues likely differ from the TCR repertoires found in blood.

Healthy HIV-negative adults with no recently reported acute infections or vaccinations were included as donors. Every donor was a Caucasian adult living in Nashville, Tennessee, USA. CD4+ T cells were enriched through magnetic negative selection, after which naive cells were positively selected on CD45RA and the remaining negative fraction served as the memory subset. After blood collection by leukapheresis, PBMCs were isolated using Ficoll-Histopaque density gradient centrifugation and then cryopreserved in the vapor phase of liquid nitrogen. Purity and quantity of every magnetically sorted T cell population were checked by analytical flow cytometry. Each sorted fraction had its genomic DNA isolated and then quantified by UV absorbance on a Nanodrop 2000c. Trimming accounts for 3 bases at V and 0 bases at J, while the number of junction bases matched to no gene is 2. The CDR3 numbers 14 residues from cysteine through phenylalanine. The entry retains the CDR3 DNA only, 42 bases that are in frame from base 1. From the germline V gene (reference sequence), CDR1 is GTSNPN and CDR2 is SVGIG.

Using the deep immunoSEQ assay, TCR CDR3 regions were amplified from genomic DNA by multiplex PCR. Genomic DNA extracted from each cell subset was distributed evenly over all wells of several immunoSEQ 96-well plates, and each plate served as one replicate. For sorted subsets, each replicate PCR was loaded with approximately 0.2 ug genomic DNA, equivalent to 25,000 to 35,000 T cell genomes. Purified libraries were quantified with a Qubit 3.0 fluorometer, sized on a Bioanalyzer 2100, and re-quantified with the KAPA Library Quantification kit. Every immunoSEQ 96-well plate was sequenced on a dedicated single-read 150-cycle Illumina NextSeq 550 flow cell. Processing in the source paper ran as follows. Because the immunoSEQ output held only junctional sequences and lacked quality scores, the filtering could not match the filtering applied to full-length reads. To assign V/J genes and CDR3, sequences were annotated using PyIR, a Python wrapper for IgBLAST v1.9, with IMGT germline references. Reads were filtered out if the reads had weak V/J assignments (E-value above 1e-6), no CDR3, stop codons, out-of-frame junctions, or ambiguous translated residues. A V3J clonotype was defined by an identical inferred V gene, J gene, and CDR3 amino acid sequence. To compute the percentage overlap between repertoires, the number of shared unique clonotypes was divided by the size of the smaller repertoire. Three approaches were used to assess repertoire richness: RTK rarefaction, the Chao1 estimator, and Recon v2.1 estimates of unobserved clonotypes. Generation probabilities for all TCRbeta clonotypes obtained by the gDNA method from a handful of donors were computed using OLGA. The source is immuneACCESS, and TCRdb retained only in-frame sequences with V and J called. Part of the clones is not carried over; for the studies checked, unresolved V genes explain less than half of this, and the remainder is unexplained. The D gene and trimming were derived from the DNA, and the V and J assignments and clone size from that table. A total of 1,100,000 or so clones appear in this sample, around 78% of them only once. Approximately 0.5% of the sample comes from the top ten.

About this clone itself: Its specific antigen is unknown. Base qualities are not at hand, and no much larger clone is one base apart. Different DNA sequences within this sample yield the same CDR3.

The sample consisted of memory CD4+ T cells from PBMCs. The cell subset or site label for this specimen denotes: CD45RA-negative fraction. The chain is made from TRBV30 and TRBJ2-1; 7 central bases correspond to TRBD2. The sequence was collected from a man younger than 30 in good health. Some clones in this sample may be carry-over from other donors' samples. The CDR3 protein: CAWRPSGSYNEQFF. The nucleotide sequence reads as follows: TGTGCCTGGAGGCCTAGCGGCTCCTACAATGAGCAGTTCTTC.